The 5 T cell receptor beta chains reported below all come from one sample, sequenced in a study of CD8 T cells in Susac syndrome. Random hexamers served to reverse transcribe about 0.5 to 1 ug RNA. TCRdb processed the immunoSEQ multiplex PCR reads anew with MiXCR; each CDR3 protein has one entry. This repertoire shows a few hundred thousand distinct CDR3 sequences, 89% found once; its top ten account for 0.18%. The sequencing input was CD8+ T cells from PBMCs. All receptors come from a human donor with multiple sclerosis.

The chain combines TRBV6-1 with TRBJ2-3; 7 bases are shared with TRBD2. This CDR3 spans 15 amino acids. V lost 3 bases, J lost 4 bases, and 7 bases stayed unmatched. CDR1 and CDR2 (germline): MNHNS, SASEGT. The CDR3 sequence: CASSEGSGTSDTQYF. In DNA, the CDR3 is TGTGCCAGCAGTGAGGGGAGCGGGACGTCAGATACGCAGTATTTT.

The CDR3 nucleotides are TGTGCCAGCAGCGGGCGGGGAAGGGAGATTCAAGAGACCCAGTACTTC. This codes for CASSGRGREIQETQYF. The chain couples TRBV7-2 to TRBJ2-5; possible D gene TRBD2, 6 bases. With 5 bases removed from V and 2 bases from J, the gap between germline ends came to 18 bases. CDR1 and CDR2 (germline): SGHTA, FQGNSA. The CDR3 runs to 16 residues.

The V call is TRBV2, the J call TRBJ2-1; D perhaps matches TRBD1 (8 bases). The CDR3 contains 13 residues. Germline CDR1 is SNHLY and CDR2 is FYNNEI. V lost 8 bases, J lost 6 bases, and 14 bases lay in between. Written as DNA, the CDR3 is TGTGCCAGCGGACAGGGAGGGTTCAATGAGCAGTTCTTC. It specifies CASGQGGFNEQFF. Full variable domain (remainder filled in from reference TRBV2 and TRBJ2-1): EPEVTQTPSHQVTQMGQEVILRCVPISNHLYFYWYRQILGQKVEFLVSFYNNEISEKSEIFDDQFSVERPDGSNFTLKIRSTKLEDSAMYFCASGQGGFNEQFFGPGTRLTVL.

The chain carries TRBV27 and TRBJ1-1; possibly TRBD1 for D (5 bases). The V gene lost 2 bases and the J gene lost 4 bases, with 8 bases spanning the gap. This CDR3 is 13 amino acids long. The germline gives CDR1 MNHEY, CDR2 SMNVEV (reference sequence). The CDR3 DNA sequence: TGTGCCAGCAGTTTAGACAGACGCACTGAAGCTTTCTTT. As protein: CASSLDRRTEAFF.

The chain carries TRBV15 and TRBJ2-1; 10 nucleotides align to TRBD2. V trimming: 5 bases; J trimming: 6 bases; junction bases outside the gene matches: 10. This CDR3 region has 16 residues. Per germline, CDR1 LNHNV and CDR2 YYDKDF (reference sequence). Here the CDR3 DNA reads TGTGCCACCAGCCAAGTTCTAGCGGGAGAAGGCAATGAGCAGTTCTTC. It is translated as CATSQVLAGEGNEQFF.